This T cell receptor (beta chain) stems from a study of patients and donors after allogeneic stem cell transplantation. One entry per CDR3 protein, called by TCRdb with MiXCR from the RT-PCR reads. The sample lists approximately 150,000 distinct CDR3 sequences; approximately 37% were seen once. The germline V gene has CDR1 SSHAT and CDR2 FNYEAQ (reference sequence). The CDR3 spans 16 residues. Details on this clonotype: An end of the junction differs from the germline gene, which may be a read error.

The origin of this receptor is a human donor who was either an allogeneic HSCT recipient or a stem cell or donor lymphocyte infusion donor (not recorded which). It is not recorded whose cells these are; they may come from a transplant donor. Sequencing input: blood, either unsorted or a sorted T cell fraction (not recorded which). The genes are TRBV7-7 and TRBJ2-1; perhaps TRBD2 as D (5 bases). This CDR3 reads CASSLGPREAQYEQFF. The CDR3 DNA sequence: TGTGCTAGCAGCTTGGGCCCCCGGGAAGCGCAATACGAGCAGTTCTTC.